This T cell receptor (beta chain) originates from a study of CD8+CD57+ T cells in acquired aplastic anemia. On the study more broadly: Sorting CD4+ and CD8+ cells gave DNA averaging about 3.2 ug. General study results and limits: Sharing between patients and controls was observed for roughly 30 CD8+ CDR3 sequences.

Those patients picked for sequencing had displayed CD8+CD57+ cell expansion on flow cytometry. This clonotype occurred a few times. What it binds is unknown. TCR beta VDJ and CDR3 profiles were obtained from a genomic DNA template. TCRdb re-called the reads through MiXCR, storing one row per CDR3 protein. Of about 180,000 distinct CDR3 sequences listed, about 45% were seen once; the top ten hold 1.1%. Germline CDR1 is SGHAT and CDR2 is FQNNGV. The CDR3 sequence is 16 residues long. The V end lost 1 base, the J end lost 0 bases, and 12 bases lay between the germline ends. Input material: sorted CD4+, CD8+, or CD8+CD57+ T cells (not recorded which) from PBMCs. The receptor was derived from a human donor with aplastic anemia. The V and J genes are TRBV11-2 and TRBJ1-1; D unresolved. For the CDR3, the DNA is TGTGCCAGCAGCTTAGGGTCTGGCGATTTGAACACTGAAGCTTTCTTT. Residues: CASSLGSGDLNTEAFF.